This T cell receptor (beta chain) was retrieved from a study of blood T cell repertoires in COVID-19. Study at large: The origin of the acute and convalescent COVID-19 samples was the United States, Italy and Spain. T cells, B-cell-depleted T cells, or PBMCs supplied cDNA or gDNA.

In the original processing: Using reference gene primer amplification, nucleated cell counts were estimated. Profiling relied on immunoSEQ multiplex PCR, and the TCRdb table lists in-frame clones only, not all of them. V, J and clone size are taken as reported in that table, and D and trimming were inferred from the DNA itself. The repertoire holds some 150,000 clones, with about 90% as singletons. The germline gives CDR1 LNHDA, CDR2 SQIVND (reference sequence). CDR3 length: 19 amino acids. The junction had 17 bases not matched to a gene; V was cut back by 6 bases and J by 1 base. The chain is built from TRBV19 and TRBJ1-5, with 8 bases matching TRBD1. Sequenced material: peripheral blood. The sequence derives from a middle-aged man with acute or convalescent COVID-19. CDR3 residues: CASRSGTGLTGSSNQPQHF. CDR3 sequence (DNA): TGTGCCAGTAGGTCCGGGACAGGACTAACGGGGTCGAGCAATCAGCCCCAGCATTTT.